This T cell receptor (beta chain) was sequenced during a study of T-cell reconstitution after alpha-beta-depleted transplantation in children. This CDR3 has 14 amino acids. Germline lookup yields CDR1 SGDLS and CDR2 YYNGEE. V lost 3 bases to trimming and J lost 0 bases, with 9 bases between them. Unique molecular identifiers were built into the TCRbeta library. TCRdb used MiXCR to reprocess the PCR reads, holding one entry per CDR3 protein. The sample has hundreds of thousands of distinct CDR3 sequences; 9.5% to 15% are singletons. The table lists this clonotype with many counts. V is TRBV9 and J is TRBJ2-5, with D perhaps TRBD2 (6 bases). The receptor was isolated from a human donor who donated a stem cell graft to a child with combined immunodeficiency. Sample: PBMCs from the stem cell graft donor, taken from the stem cell graft. In DNA, the CDR3 is TGTGCCAGCAGCGCGCCGGGAGACCAAGAGACCCAGTACTTC. Translating it yields CASSAPGDQETQYF. Filled out from reference TRBV9 and TRBJ2-5, the complete variable domain reads DSGVTQTPKHLITATGQRVTLRCSPRSGDLSVYWYQQSLDQGLQFLIQYYNGEERAKGNILERFSAQQFPDLHSELNLSSLELGDSALYFCASSAPGDQETQYFGPGTRLLVL.